Below are 24 T cell receptor beta chains sequenced from a single sample in a study of CD8+CD57+ T cells in acquired aplastic anemia. Individuals selected for sequencing had exhibited CD8+CD57+ cell expansion on flow cytometry. According to the study, genomic DNA was the template for TCR beta VDJ and CDR3 profiling. TCRdb re-derived calls from the reads in MiXCR, one entry per CDR3 protein. The data hold approximately 190,000 distinct CDR3 sequences, with 48% observed a single time. The material sequenced was sorted CD4+, CD8+, or CD8+CD57+ T cells (not recorded which) from PBMCs. The receptor source for this set is a human donor with aplastic anemia.

The chain carries TRBV2 and TRBJ2-7; D may correspond to TRBD1 or TRBD2 (6 bases each). V was pared by 10 bases and J by 2 bases, with 12 bases between. The CDR3 totals 12 residues. Germline V gene data show CDR1 as SNHLY and CDR2 as FYNNEI. In nucleotides, the CDR3 is TGTGCCACCAAGAGGGGGGCCTACGAGCAGTACTTC. It translates to CATKRGAYEQYF. The full variable domain, rest sourced from reference TRBV2 and TRBJ2-7, is EPEVTQTPSHQVTQMGQEVILRCVPISNHLYFYWYRQILGQKVEFLVSFYNNEISEKSEIFDDQFSVERPDGSNFTLKIRSTKLEDSAMYFCATKRGAYEQYFGPGTRLTVT.

To note about this clonotype: Since the CDR3 does not end with the conserved phenylalanine or tryptophan, this likely comes from a read error. It is unclear where the CDR3 begins or ends on the DNA, so no DNA is shown, and the CDR3 is as TCRdb lists it. The gene calls are TRBV24-1 and TRBJ2-5; the listed D gene, TRBD2, was not tested against the DNA. The CDR3 adds up to 11 amino acids, both ends counted. The germline gives CDR1 KGHDR, CDR2 SFDVKD. The chain's CDR3 is CATSDPSPGTS.

In this sample, this clonotype turned up a few times. The gene calls are TRBV5-1 and TRBJ1-1; D perhaps matches TRBD1 (5 bases). V was shortened by 1 base and J by 1 base, with 20 bases between the two germline ends. CDR3 length equals 18 residues. Germline values: CDR1 SGHRS, CDR2 YFSETQ. CDR3 amino acids: CASSLLSSSGTGNTEAFF. The DNA for the CDR3 is TGCGCCAGCAGCTTGCTTTCGTCTTCCGGGACGGGGAACACTGAAGCTTTCTTT.

This clonotype occurred many times. The chain is built from TRBV12-5 and TRBJ2-7, with a weak D call TRBD1 (6 bases). The CDR3 is made up of 13 amino acids. Germline lookup yields CDR1 LGHNT and CDR2 FRNRAP. The V and J ends lost 5 bases and 5 bases respectively, with 13 bases between them. CDR3 nucleotides: TGTGCTAGTGGTAAGCGACAGGTCCACGAGCAGTACTTC. Protein: CASGKRQVHEQYF. The full variable domain, completed using reference TRBV12-5 and TRBJ2-7, is DARVTQTPRHKVTEMGQEVTMRCQPILGHNTVFWYRQTMMQGLELLAYFRNRAPLDDSGMPKDRFSAEMPDATLATLKIQPSEPRDSAVYFCASGKRQVHEQYFGPGTRLTVT.

This chain connects TRBV2 to TRBJ1-2; 8 bases agree with TRBD1. Germline CDR1 SNHLY, CDR2 FYNNEI. This CDR3 is 14 amino acids long. Trimming removed 2 bases from V and 2 bases from J; junction bases left unmatched: 1. This CDR3 is CASSENRGNYGYTF. The CDR3 coding sequence is TGTGCCAGCAGTGAAAACAGGGGGAACTATGGCTACACCTTC.

In its sample, this clonotype was seen many times. The chain joins TRBV9 to TRBJ2-2; 9 bases fit TRBD2. There are 16 residues in the CDR3. Germline V gene sequence: CDR1 SGDLS, CDR2 YYNGEE. J lost 7 bases, V lost 0 bases, and 7 bases had no gene match. The CDR3 spells CASSVEGLALVGELFF. DNA for the CDR3: TGTGCCAGCAGCGTAGAAGGACTAGCGTTAGTCGGGGAGCTGTTTTTT.

The chain combines TRBV19 with TRBJ1-1; no clear D. Trimming cost V 2 bases and J 1 base, with 5 bases left between them. Germline V gives CDR1 LNHDA, CDR2 SQIVND (reference sequence). This CDR3 has 13 amino acids. CDR3 sequence (DNA): TGTGCCAGTAGTATATTGCGGAACACTGAAGCTTTCTTT. Its protein is CASSILRNTEAFF. The variable domain in full, completed from reference TRBV19 and TRBJ1-1, reads DGGITQSPKYLFRKEGQNVTLSCEQNLNHDAMYWYRQDPGQGLRLIYYSQIVNDFQKGDIAEGYSVSREKKESFPLTVTSAQKNPTAFYLCASSILRNTEAFFGQGTRLTVV.

This clonotype was found many times. The rearrangement links TRBV5-5 to TRBJ2-2, with D unresolved. Deletions cut 4 bases from V and 6 bases from J, with 13 bases between. There are 14 residues in the CDR3. Germline V gene lookup returns CDR1 SGHKS and CDR2 YYEKEE (reference sequence). The CDR3 DNA reads TGTGCCAGCAGCCCGGACCCGATCGCCGGGGAGCTGTTTTTT. Residues: CASSPDPIAGELFF.

The chain carries TRBV5-1 and TRBJ2-1, with 9 nucleotides matching TRBD1. Germline CDR1 reads SGHRS; CDR2 reads YFSETQ. Losses at the gene ends were 6 bases for V and 9 bases for J; bases not matched to a gene: 13. This CDR3 has 15 amino acids. Here the CDR3 DNA reads TGCGCCAGCACCCTCTTGGGACAGGGAAGGGGTGAGCAGTTCTTC. This encodes CASTLLGQGRGEQFF.

This clonotype was detected many times. The rearrangement joins TRBV12-3 or TRBV12-4 to TRBJ1-1, with TRBD1 identical over 7 bases. The ends lost 2 bases at V and 4 bases at J; junction bases unmatched: 7. CDR3 size: 15 residues. The CDR3 spells CASSLRQGAGTEAFF. CDR3 DNA: TGTGCCAGCAGTTTACGACAGGGAGCGGGCACTGAAGCTTTCTTT.

This chain uses TRBV19 with TRBJ1-3; perhaps TRBD1 as D (6 bases). Germline V gene lookup returns CDR1 LNHDA and CDR2 SQIVND (reference sequence). This CDR3 spans 14 amino acids. Trimming removed 5 bases from V and 0 bases from J, with 8 bases in between. CDR3 sequence (DNA): TGTGCCAGTAGTCAGGACAGCTCTGGAAACACCATATATTTT. It encodes CASSQDSSGNTIYF.

The chain recombines TRBV5-4 with TRBJ2-1, with D possibly being TRBD2 (6 bases). CDR3 length: 18 amino acids. Trimming cost V 0 bases and J 3 bases, with 19 bases left between them. CDR1 and CDR2 from the germline V gene are SGHNT and YYREEE (reference sequence). The DNA for the CDR3 is TGTGCCAGCAGCTTGGGTGGACCGCTAGCGAACTACTACAATGAGCAGTTCTTC. It is translated as CASSLGGPLANYYNEQFF.

As for this clonotype: A much larger clone differs by one base, so this may be a read error. This chain joins TRBV4-2 and TRBJ2-3, with D unresolved. The tail of the sequence fits TRBJ1-5 better, so the J call may be wrong. There are 13 residues in the CDR3. The V gene's germline CDR1 is LGHNA and CDR2 YNFKEQ. CDR3 sequence: CASSQGTTDTQHF. In DNA form, the CDR3 reads TGTGCCAGCAGCCAAGGAACAACAGATACGCAGCATTTT.

V usage is TRBV9 and J usage is TRBJ2-3; the D gene could be TRBD1 or TRBD2 (5 bases each). There are 16 residues in the CDR3. Trimming took 4 bases from V and 2 from J, leaving 17 bases between them. From germline, CDR1 is SGDLS and CDR2 YYNGEE. CDR3 protein: CASSLGQGPPTDTQYF. CDR3 coding DNA: TGTGCCAGCAGCTTGGGGCAGGGACCCCCCACAGATACGCAGTATTTT.

With respect to this clonotype: This CDR3 fails to terminate in the conserved phenylalanine or tryptophan, so it likely reflects a read error. This chain uses TRBV6-2 or TRBV6-3 with TRBJ2-5, with D hard to call. This CDR3 has 12 residues. Deletions cut 4 bases from V and 3 bases from J, with 6 bases between. CDR1 is MNHEY and CDR2 is SVGEGT in the germline V gene. The CDR3 DNA sequence: TGTGCCAGCAGTTGGATAGAAGAGACCCAGTACTCC. Protein: CASSWIEETQYS.

This clonotype came up many times. The CDR3 nucleotides are TGCAGTGCTAGAGACATTCATGGCTACACCTTC. This encodes CSARDIHGYTF. This chain links TRBV20-1 with TRBJ1-2; D call uncertain. Trimming took off 0 bases at V and 6 bases at J, with 5 bases between the two ends. The germline V gene has CDR1 DFQATT and CDR2 SNEGSKA (reference sequence). This CDR3 has 11 residues.

J is TRBJ2-7 and V is TRBV4-3, with 9 nucleotides matching TRBD2. V shed 1 base, J shed 3 bases, and the junction held 4 bases outside the gene matches. CDR3 length: 15 residues. CDR1 is LGHNA and CDR2 is YSLEER in the germline V gene. The CDR3 is CASSQGVAGVYEQYF. Written as DNA, the CDR3 is TGCGCCAGCAGCCAAGGCGTAGCGGGGGTCTACGAGCAGTACTTC.

The rearrangement links TRBV11-1 to TRBJ2-7; 15 positions match TRBD2. V lost 7 bases to trimming and J lost 3 bases; unmatched junction nucleotides: 7. The CDR3 has 16 amino acids. CDR1 SGHAT and CDR2 FQDESV come from the germline V gene (reference sequence). This CDR3 reads CASTQGLAGGSYEQYF. CDR3 coding DNA: TGTGCCAGCACCCAGGGACTAGCGGGAGGAAGCTACGAGCAGTACTTC.

This clonotype was picked up a small number of times. The chain employs TRBV10-3 and TRBJ2-6; 7 positions match TRBD1. Germline CDR1 reads ENHRY; CDR2 reads SYGVKD. Unmatched junction bases numbered 7, after V lost 11 bases and J lost 0 bases. The CDR3 covers 15 residues. DNA of the CDR3: TGTGCCTCGCAGGGGGACCTCTCTGGGGCCAACGTCCTGACTTTC. This sequence encodes CASQGDLSGANVLTF.

The rearrangement links TRBV7-2 to TRBJ2-3; the match to TRBD2 covers 7 bases. The trim removed 7 bases at V and 6 bases at J, leaving 7 bases unmatched. The CDR3 extends over 13 amino acids. Germline V gene data show CDR1 as SGHTA and CDR2 as FQGNSA. The CDR3 DNA follows: TGTGCCAGCACCGGAGTGCGGGAGGATACGCAGTATTTT. Protein product: CASTGVREDTQYF. Looking up the rest from reference TRBV7-2 and TRBJ2-3 gives the full variable domain: GAGVSQSPSNKVTEKGKDVELRCDPISGHTALYWYRQSLGQGLEFLIYFQGNSAPDKSGLPSDRFSAERTGGSVSTLTIQRTQQEDSAVYLCASTGVREDTQYFGPGTRLTVL.

There are a few counts of this clonotype. The chain is built from TRBV24-1 and TRBJ1-2; 9 bases map to TRBD1. CDR1 KGHDR and CDR2 SFDVKD come from the germline V gene. The CDR3 is made up of 13 amino acids. V gave up 4 bases and J gave up 5 bases; unmatched junction bases: 1. In DNA, the CDR3 is TGTGCCACCAGTGACGGGACAGGGTATGGCTACACCTTC. Its translation: CATSDGTGYGYTF.

This clonotype has just a few counts. The chain employs TRBV10-3 and TRBJ1-1; 9 bases align to TRBD1. V trimming: 2 bases; J trimming: 5 bases; junction bases outside the gene matches: 3. The CDR3 has 14 residues. The germline V gene has CDR1 ENHRY and CDR2 SYGVKD. CDR3 DNA: TGTGCCATCAGTGAGCGGGACAGGGTGACTGAAGCTTTCTTT. It specifies CAISERDRVTEAFF.

The gene calls are TRBV19 and TRBJ1-5; the D is unclear. The CDR3 is made up of 13 amino acids. Germline CDR1 LNHDA, CDR2 SQIVND (reference sequence). Trimming cost V 5 bases and J 4 bases, with 9 bases left between them. The CDR3, as DNA: TGTGCCAGTAGTGTAATCGGAAATCAGCCCCAGCATTTT. As protein: CASSVIGNQPQHF. Looking up the rest from reference TRBV19 and TRBJ1-5 gives the full variable domain: DGGITQSPKYLFRKEGQNVTLSCEQNLNHDAMYWYRQDPGQGLRLIYYSQIVNDFQKGDIAEGYSVSREKKESFPLTVTSAQKNPTAFYLCASSVIGNQPQHFGDGTRLSIL.

The chain uses TRBV10-3 and TRBJ2-2; perhaps TRBD1 as D (7 bases). Trimming took 9 bases from V and 1 from J, leaving 12 bases between them. Germline CDR1 ENHRY, CDR2 SYGVKD. The CDR3 loop spans 14 amino acids. This CDR3 is CAMRQGGNTGELFF. The DNA of the CDR3 is TGTGCCATGAGGCAGGGGGGGAACACCGGGGAGCTGTTTTTT.